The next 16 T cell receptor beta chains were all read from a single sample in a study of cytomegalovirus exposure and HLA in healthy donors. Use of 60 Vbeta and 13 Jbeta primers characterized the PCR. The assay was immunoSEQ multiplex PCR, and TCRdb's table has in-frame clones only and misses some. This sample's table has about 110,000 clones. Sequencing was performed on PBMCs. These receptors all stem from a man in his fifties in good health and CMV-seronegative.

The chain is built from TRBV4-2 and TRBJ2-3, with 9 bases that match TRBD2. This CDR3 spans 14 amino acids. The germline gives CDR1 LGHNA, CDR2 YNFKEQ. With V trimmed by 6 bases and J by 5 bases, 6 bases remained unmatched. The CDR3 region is CASRREGWIDTQYF. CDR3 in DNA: TGTGCCAGCAGGCGGGAGGGCTGGATAGATACGCAGTATTTT.

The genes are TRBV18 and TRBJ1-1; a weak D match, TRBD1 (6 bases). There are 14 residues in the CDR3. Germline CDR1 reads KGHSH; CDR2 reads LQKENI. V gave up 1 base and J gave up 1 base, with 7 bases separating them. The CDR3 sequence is CASSPRTENTEAFF. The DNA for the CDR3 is TGTGCCAGCTCACCACGGACAGAGAACACTGAAGCTTTCTTT.

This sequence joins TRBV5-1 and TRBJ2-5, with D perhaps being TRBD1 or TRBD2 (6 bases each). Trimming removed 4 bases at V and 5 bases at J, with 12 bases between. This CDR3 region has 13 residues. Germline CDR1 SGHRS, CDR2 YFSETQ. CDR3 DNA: TGCGCCAGCAGCCTGGAGGGGGTGGAGACCCAGTACTTC. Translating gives CASSLEGVETQYF.

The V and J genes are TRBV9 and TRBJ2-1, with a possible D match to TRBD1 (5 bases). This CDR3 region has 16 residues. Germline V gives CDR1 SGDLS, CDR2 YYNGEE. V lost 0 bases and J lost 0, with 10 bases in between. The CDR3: CASSVADTHSYNEQFF. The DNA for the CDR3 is TGTGCCAGCAGCGTAGCGGACACTCACTCCTACAATGAGCAGTTCTTC.

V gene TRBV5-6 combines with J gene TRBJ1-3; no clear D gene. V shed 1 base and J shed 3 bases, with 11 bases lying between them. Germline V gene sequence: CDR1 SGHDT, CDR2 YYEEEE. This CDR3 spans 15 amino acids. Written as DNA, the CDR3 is TGTGCCAGCAGCTTGTATCAGTCTTTTGGAAACACCATATATTTT. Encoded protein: CASSLYQSFGNTIYF.

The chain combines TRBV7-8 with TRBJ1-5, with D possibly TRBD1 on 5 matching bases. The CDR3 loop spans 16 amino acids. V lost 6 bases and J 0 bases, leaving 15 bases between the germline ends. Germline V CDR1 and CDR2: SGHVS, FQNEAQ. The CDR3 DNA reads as TGTGCCAGCAGTTCGGACGGACAAATTAGCAATCAGCCCCAGCATTTT. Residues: CASSSDGQISNQPQHF.

This CDR3 reads CASSPMVGAEAFF. In DNA, the CDR3 is TGCGCCAGCAGCCCTATGGTAGGGGCTGAAGCTTTCTTT. The chain uses TRBV5-1 and TRBJ1-1; D perhaps matches TRBD1 (5 bases). The CDR3 contains 13 residues. Germline lookup yields CDR1 SGHRS and CDR2 YFSETQ. V lost 4 bases and J lost 6, with 13 bases in between.

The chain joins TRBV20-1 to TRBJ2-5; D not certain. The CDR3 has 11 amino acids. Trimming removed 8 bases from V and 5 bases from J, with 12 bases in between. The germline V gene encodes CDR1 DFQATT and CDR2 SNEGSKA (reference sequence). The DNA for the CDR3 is TGCAGTTTTGTCATCGCGGAGACCCAGTACTTC. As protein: CSFVIAETQYF.

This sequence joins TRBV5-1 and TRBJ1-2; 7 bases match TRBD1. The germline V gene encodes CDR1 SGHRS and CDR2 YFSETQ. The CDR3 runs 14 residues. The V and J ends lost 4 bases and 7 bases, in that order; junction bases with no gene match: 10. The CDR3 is CASSPRDRDSGYTF. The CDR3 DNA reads TGCGCCAGCAGCCCAAGAGACAGGGACTCTGGCTACACCTTC.

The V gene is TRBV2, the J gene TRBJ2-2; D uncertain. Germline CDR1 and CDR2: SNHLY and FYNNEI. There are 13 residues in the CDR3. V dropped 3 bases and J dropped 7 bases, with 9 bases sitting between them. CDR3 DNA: TGTGCCAGCAGTGAGTCCCTTTTCGGGGAGCTGTTTTTT. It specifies CASSESLFGELFF.

The CDR3 region has the DNA TGTGCCAGCAGCCCCGGGGGGGGGATGGAAAAACTGTTTTTT. Its translation: CASSPGGGMEKLFF. This chain uses TRBV5-4 with TRBJ1-4; perhaps TRBD1 as D (5 bases). There are 14 residues in the CDR3. The germline gives CDR1 SGHNT, CDR2 YYREEE (reference sequence). Trimming stripped 4 bases from V and 8 bases from J, with 15 bases between.

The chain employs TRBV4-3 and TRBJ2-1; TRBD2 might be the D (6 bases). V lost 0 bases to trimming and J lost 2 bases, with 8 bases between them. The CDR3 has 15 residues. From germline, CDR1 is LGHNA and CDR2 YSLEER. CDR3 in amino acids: CASSQDGGTYNEQFF. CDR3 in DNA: TGCGCCAGCAGCCAAGATGGCGGGACCTACAATGAGCAGTTCTTC.

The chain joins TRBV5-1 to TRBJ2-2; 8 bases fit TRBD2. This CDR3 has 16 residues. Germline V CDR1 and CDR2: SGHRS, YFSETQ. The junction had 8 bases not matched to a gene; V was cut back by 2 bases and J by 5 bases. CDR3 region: CASSLITGGPTGELFF. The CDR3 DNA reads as TGCGCCAGCAGCTTAATTACGGGAGGGCCTACCGGGGAGCTGTTTTTT. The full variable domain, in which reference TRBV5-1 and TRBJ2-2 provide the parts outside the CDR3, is KAGVTQTPRYLIKTRGQQVTLSCSPISGHRSVSWYQQTPGQGLQFLFEYFSETQRNKGNFPGRFSGRQFSNSRSEMNVSTLELGDSALYLCASSLITGGPTGELFFGEGSRLTVL.

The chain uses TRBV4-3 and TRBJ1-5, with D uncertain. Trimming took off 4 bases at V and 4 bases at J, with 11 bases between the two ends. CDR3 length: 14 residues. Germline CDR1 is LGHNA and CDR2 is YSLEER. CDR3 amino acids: CASSLDILNQPQHF. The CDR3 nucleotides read TGCGCCAGCAGCCTCGACATTCTGAATCAGCCCCAGCATTTT.

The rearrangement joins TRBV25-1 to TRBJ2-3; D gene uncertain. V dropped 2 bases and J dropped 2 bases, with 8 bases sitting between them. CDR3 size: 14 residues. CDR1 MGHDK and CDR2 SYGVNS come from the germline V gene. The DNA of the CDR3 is TGTGCCAGCAGTGAAATGCAGGCCACAGATACGCAGTATTTT. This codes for CASSEMQATDTQYF.

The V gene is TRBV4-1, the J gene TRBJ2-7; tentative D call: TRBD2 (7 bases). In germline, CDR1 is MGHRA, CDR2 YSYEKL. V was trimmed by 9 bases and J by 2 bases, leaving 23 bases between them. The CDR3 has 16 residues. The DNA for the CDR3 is TGCGCCAGAACGGGAGGAGAGGACAGATGCGCCTACGAGCAGTACTTC. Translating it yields CARTGGEDRCAYEQYF.